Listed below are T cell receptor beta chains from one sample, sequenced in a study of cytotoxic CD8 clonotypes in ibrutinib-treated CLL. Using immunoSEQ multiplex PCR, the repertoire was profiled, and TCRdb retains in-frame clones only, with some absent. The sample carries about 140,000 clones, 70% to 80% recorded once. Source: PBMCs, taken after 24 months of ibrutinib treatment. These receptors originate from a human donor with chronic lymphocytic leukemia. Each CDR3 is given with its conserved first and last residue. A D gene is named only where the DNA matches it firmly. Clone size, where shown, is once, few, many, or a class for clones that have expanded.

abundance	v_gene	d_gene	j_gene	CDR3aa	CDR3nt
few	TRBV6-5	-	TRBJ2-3	CASRSGAGDTQYF	TGTGCCAGCAGGTCAGGTGCCGGAGATACGCAGTATTTT
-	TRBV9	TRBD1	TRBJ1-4	CASSVLWDRGELFF	TGTGCCAGCAGCGTGTTATGGGACAGGGGTGAACTGTTTTTT
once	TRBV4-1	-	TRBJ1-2	CASSPEDGDRRRSRF	TGCGCCAGCAGCCCAGAGGATGGCGACAGAAGGCGTTCTCGCTTC
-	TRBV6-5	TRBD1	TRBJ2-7	CASRTGGYEQYF	TGTGCCAGCAGAACAGGGGGCTACGAGCAGTACTTC
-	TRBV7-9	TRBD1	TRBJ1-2	CASSPGQGAGGYTF	TGTGCCAGCAGCCCCGGACAGGGGGCGGGTGGCTACACCTTC
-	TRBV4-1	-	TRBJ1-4	CASTTTGRDEKLFF	TGCGCCAGCACCACCACAGGGAGGGATGAAAAACTGTTTTTT
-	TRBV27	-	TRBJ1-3	CASSPSFGQILATIYF	TGTGCCAGCAGTCCATCCTTTGGACAGATTTTGGCCACCATATATTTT
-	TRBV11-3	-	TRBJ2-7	CASSLGSGGNPLEQYF	TGTGCCAGCAGCTTAGGTTCTGGGGGGAACCCCTTGGAGCAGTACTTC
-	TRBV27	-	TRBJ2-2	CASSQDISTGELFF	TGTGCCAGCAGCCAGGACATTTCCACCGGGGAGCTGTTTTTT
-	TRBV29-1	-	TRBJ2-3	CSASLGFLTDTQYF	TGCAGCGCCTCCCTTGGGTTTCTCACAGATACGCAGTATTTT
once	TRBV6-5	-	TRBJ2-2	CASSYSGSGELFF	TGTGCCAGCAGTTACAGTGGGTCCGGGGAGCTGTTTTTT
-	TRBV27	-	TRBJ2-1	CASSQLNNEQFF	TGTGCCAGCAGCCAACTCAACAATGAGCAGTTCTTC
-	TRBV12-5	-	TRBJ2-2	CASGLVIRGPIGGTGELFF	TGTGCTAGTGGTTTGGTAATTCGGGGGCCGATCGGGGGCACCGGGGAGCTGTTTTTT
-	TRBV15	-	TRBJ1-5	CATSVYYSNQPQHF	TGTGCCACCAGCGTCTACTATAGCAATCAGCCCCAGCATTTT
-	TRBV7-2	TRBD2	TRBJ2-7	CASSPLAGLGEQYF	TGTGCCAGCAGCCCCCTAGCGGGGCTGGGCGAGCAGTACTTC
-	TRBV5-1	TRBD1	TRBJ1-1	CASSSGGTEAFF	TGCGCCAGCAGCTCAGGGGGTACTGAAGCTTTCTTT